These 2 T cell receptor beta chains originate from one sample sequenced in a study of radiotherapy plus CTLA-4 blockade in lung cancer. Some clones are missing from TCRdb's copy, which holds only in-frame ones; the method was immunoSEQ multiplex PCR. In the table there are about 49,000 clones, around 84% of which are singletons. Sequencing was performed on peripheral blood, taken from a patient treated with radiotherapy plus ipilimumab. These receptors originate from a human donor with non-small cell lung cancer whose response to radiotherapy plus ipilimumab could not be evaluated.

This rearrangement joins TRBV5-4 to TRBJ2-3, with 11 bases identical to TRBD2. Per germline, CDR1 SGHNT and CDR2 YYREEE (reference sequence). This CDR3 comprises 15 residues. Trimming removed 4 bases from V and 5 bases from J; junction bases left unmatched: 6. CDR3 sequence reads: CASSPLAGAVDTQYF. The CDR3 nucleotides read TGTGCCAGCAGCCCACTAGCGGGAGCGGTAGATACGCAGTATTTT. The variable domain in full, completed from reference TRBV5-4 and TRBJ2-3, reads ETGVTQSPTHLIKTRGQQVTLRCSSQSGHNTVSWYQQALGQGPQFIFQYYREEENGRGNFPPRFSGLQFPNYSSELNVNALELDDSALYLCASSPLAGAVDTQYFGPGTRLTVL.

The V gene is TRBV30, the J gene TRBJ2-6; weak D call: TRBD2 (6 bases). V was clipped by 0 bases and J by 4 bases, with 16 bases between them. Germline CDR1 reads GTSNPN; CDR2 reads SVGIG (reference sequence). CDR3 length: 17 residues. CDR3 loop: CAWSVFWGVAGANVLTF. CDR3 nucleotides: TGTGCCTGGAGTGTTTTTTGGGGGGTAGCCGGGGCCAACGTCCTGACTTTC.